These 26 T cell receptor beta chains originate from one sample sequenced in a study of T-cell reconstitution after alpha-beta-depleted transplantation in children. Researchers prepared the TCRbeta library using unique molecular identifiers, the study reports. MiXCR was run by TCRdb on the PCR reads, yielding one entry per CDR3 protein. The profile shows about 110,000 distinct CDR3 sequences, 10% of them singletons. The specimen comprised PBMCs from the stem cell graft donor, sampled from the stem cell graft. The receptors here all came from a human donor who donated a stem cell graft to a child with acute lymphoblastic leukemia.

The CDR3 bases are TGCGCCAGCAGCCAAGCCGGGGTAGCCTACGAGCAGTACTTC. Protein sequence: CASSQAGVAYEQYF. The V gene is TRBV4-3, the J gene TRBJ2-7; a weak D match, TRBD2 (5 bases). V dropped 1 base and J dropped 2 bases, with 9 bases sitting between them. The CDR3 has 14 amino acids. Germline CDR1 reads LGHNA; CDR2 reads YSLEER.

With regard to this clonotype: Possible read error: a much larger clone is one base away. The rearrangement joins TRBV5-5 to TRBJ2-3, with D perhaps TRBD2 (5 bases). Germline CDR1 and CDR2: SGHKS and YYEKEE (reference sequence). The CDR3 extends over 14 amino acids. CDR3 nucleotides: TGTGACAGCAGCCCGGGTCCGGGGTCAGATACGCAGTATTTT. As protein: CDSSPGPGSDTQYF.

This clonotype was detected many times. The rearrangement links TRBV5-1 to TRBJ2-2; no firm D call. The CDR3 covers 14 residues. V was clipped by 2 bases and J by 5 bases, with 10 bases between them. Germline V gene sequence: CDR1 SGHRS, CDR2 YFSETQ. The CDR3 is CASSFADRTGELFF. The CDR3 region has the DNA TGCGCCAGCAGCTTTGCAGACCGGACCGGGGAGCTGTTTTTT.

Ten or more counts support this clonotype. The chain is built from TRBV5-1 and TRBJ1-1; possibly TRBD1 for D (5 bases). The CDR3 length is 15 residues. Trimming took 3 bases from V and 1 from J, leaving 13 bases between them. CDR1 is SGHRS and CDR2 is YFSETQ in the germline V gene. The CDR3 loop is CASSSLQGWNTEAFF. CDR3 DNA sequence: TGCGCCAGCAGCTCCCTCCAGGGCTGGAACACTGAAGCTTTCTTT.

There are many counts of this clonotype. V and J are TRBV7-2 and TRBJ2-7; tentative D call: TRBD2 (5 bases). V lost 5 bases and J 5 bases, leaving 10 bases between the germline ends. CDR1 SGHTA and CDR2 FQGNSA come from the germline V gene. This CDR3 has 12 residues. CDR3 sequence: CASSLTRNEQYF. The CDR3, as DNA: TGTGCCAGCAGCCTAACTAGGAACGAGCAGTACTTC. The complete variable domain, with remaining parts taken from reference TRBV7-2 and TRBJ2-7, reads GAGVSQSPSNKVTEKGKDVELRCDPISGHTALYWYRQSLGQGLEFLIYFQGNSAPDKSGLPSDRFSAERTGGSVSTLTIQRTQQEDSAVYLCASSLTRNEQYFGPGTRLTVT.

Ten or more counts support this clonotype. The chain links TRBV6-5 to TRBJ1-1, with D unclear. CDR1 is MNHEY, CDR2 SVGAGI, per germline. The ends were cut back, 6 bases at V and 4 bases at J, with 9 bases in the middle. This CDR3 comprises 12 residues. The CDR3 protein is CASSQVATEAFF. DNA for the CDR3: TGTGCCAGCAGCCAAGTGGCCACTGAAGCTTTCTTT.

This clonotype was recorded at least ten times. A read error may account for a junction end that differs from germline. The rearrangement uses TRBV7-7 and TRBJ2-3; D is unresolved. The CDR3 runs to 13 residues. CDR1 SSHAT and CDR2 FNYEAQ come from the germline V gene (reference sequence). CDR3: CASSLISADTQYF. For the CDR3, the DNA is TGTGCTAGCAGCTTAATCAGCGCGGATACGCAGTATTTT.

This clonotype appeared many times. This chain uses TRBV7-6 with TRBJ2-7, with a possible D match to TRBD2 (5 bases). Trimming stripped 4 bases from V and 0 bases from J, with 13 bases between. This CDR3 has 15 residues. Germline CDR1 is SGHVS and CDR2 is FNYEAQ. Written as DNA, the CDR3 is TGTGCCAGCAGCTCCGGACTGGCCAACTCCTACGAGCAGTACTTC. This encodes CASSSGLANSYEQYF.

This clonotype was counted between two and nine times. This chain joins TRBV14 and TRBJ2-7, with D hard to call. Germline CDR1 and CDR2: SGHDN and FVKESK. This CDR3 is 12 amino acids long. Trimming stripped 1 base from V and 7 bases from J, with 8 bases between. The DNA of the CDR3 is TGTGCCAGCAGCCAAGTATTCGGAGAGCAGTACTTC. Amino acid sequence: CASSQVFGEQYF. Drawing the rest from reference TRBV14 and TRBJ2-7, the complete variable domain is EAGVTQFPSHSVIEKGQTVTLRCDPISGHDNLYWYRRVMGKEIKFLLHFVKESKQDESGMPNNRFLAERTGGTYSTLKVQPAELEDSGVYFCASSQVFGEQYFGPGTRLTVT.

This clonotype occurred many times. J is TRBJ2-3 and V is TRBV5-1, with TRBD2 matching 10 bases. CDR1 and CDR2 (germline): SGHRS, YFSETQ. CDR3 length equals 14 residues. The junction had 3 bases not matched to a gene; V was cut back by 5 bases and J by 3 bases. CDR3 sequence reads: CASSIAGGTDTQYF. DNA for the CDR3: TGCGCCAGCAGTATAGCGGGGGGAACAGATACGCAGTATTTT.

This rearrangement joins TRBV9 to TRBJ1-2; 10 nucleotides align to TRBD1. Germline V lookup: CDR1 SGDLS, CDR2 YYNGEE. This CDR3 has 16 residues. J gave up 3 bases and V 3 bases, and 8 bases lay outside the gene matches. DNA of the CDR3: TGTGCCAGCAGCGGGGGGACAGGGGTTTTGGACTATGGCTACACCTTC. This translates into CASSGGTGVLDYGYTF.

This clonotype came up many times. V usage is TRBV20-1 and J usage is TRBJ2-3; D unresolved. V was trimmed by 7 bases and J by 6 bases, leaving 23 bases between them. Germline V CDR1 and CDR2: DFQATT, SNEGSKA (reference sequence). CDR3 size: 15 residues. Written as DNA, the CDR3 is TGCAGTGAACGGTCACCAAGGGAAGGTGTGGATACGCAGTATTTT. This gives the protein CSERSPREGVDTQYF.

This clonotype has a handful of counts. This could be a read error, since a much larger clone is one nucleotide away. V gene TRBV7-2 combines with J gene TRBJ2-7; D is unclear. CDR1 is SGHTA and CDR2 is FQGNSA in the germline V gene. The CDR3 is made up of 13 amino acids. V lost 5 bases and J lost 7, with 15 bases in between. CDR3 DNA: TGTGCCAGCAGCCAATTCATACCTCCAGAGCAGTACTTC. This translates into CASSQFIPPEQYF.

This clonotype was seen at least ten times. This chain joins TRBV9 and TRBJ1-6; 8 nucleotides agree with TRBD1. Germline assignment: CDR1 SGDLS and CDR2 YYNGEE. This CDR3 is 15 amino acids long. With V trimmed by 2 bases and J by 7 bases, 5 bases remained unmatched. The CDR3 sequence: CASSVPGTGNSPLHF. DNA for the CDR3: TGTGCCAGCAGCGTTCCCGGGACAGGCAATTCACCCCTCCACTTT.

Concerning this clonotype: This sequence may be a read error, since a much larger clone differs from it by one base. V and J are TRBV6-1 and TRBJ1-2, with D perhaps matching TRBD1 (5 bases). CDR1 MNHNS and CDR2 SASEGT come from the germline V gene. The length of the CDR3 is 14 residues. Trimming removed 6 bases at V and 13 bases at J, with 24 bases between. The CDR3: CASSWGRTRARSTF. Here the CDR3 DNA reads TGTGCCAGCAGCTGGGGGAGGACACGGGCCCGGAGCACCTTC.

The rearrangement joins TRBV5-4 to TRBJ1-5; D gene unclear. Germline CDR1 reads SGHNT; CDR2 reads YYREEE (reference sequence). The CDR3 spans 15 residues. V was cut by 4 bases and J by 0 bases, with 11 bases left in between. In nucleotides, the CDR3 is TGTGCCAGCAGCACGGACCCTAATAGCAATCAGCCCCAGCATTTT. Its protein product is CASSTDPNSNQPQHF.

This clonotype was observed many times. The J gene is TRBJ1-5, the V gene TRBV20-1; 10 bases map to TRBD1. V lost 3 bases to trimming and J lost 0 bases; unmatched junction nucleotides: 5. Germline V CDR1 and CDR2: DFQATT, SNEGSKA (reference sequence). The length of the CDR3 is 16 residues. CDR3 bases: TGCAGTGCTAGCGGGACAGGGGCGTATAGCAATCAGCCCCAGCATTTT. Translated: CSASGTGAYSNQPQHF.

Many counts were recorded for this clonotype. The rearrangement links TRBV3-1 to TRBJ1-5; D remains ambiguous. The CDR3 has 13 amino acids. CDR1 LGHDT and CDR2 YNNKEL come from the germline V gene (reference sequence). V lost 3 bases, J lost 5 bases, and 8 bases lay in between. CDR3 region: CASSHLGDQPQHF. The CDR3 DNA sequence: TGTGCCAGCAGCCACCTCGGTGATCAGCCCCAGCATTTT.

This clonotype was observed at least ten times. The V and J genes are TRBV20-1 and TRBJ2-1, with D unclear. CDR3 length: 11 residues. Germline V gene lookup returns CDR1 DFQATT and CDR2 SNEGSKA (reference sequence). Trimming pared 3 bases from V and 12 bases from J, leaving 12 bases between. In DNA, the CDR3 is TGCAGTGCTAGTAGGTCTCAAGGGCAGTTCTTC. Protein: CSASRSQGQFF.

In its sample, this clonotype was seen many times. This sequence joins TRBV9 and TRBJ2-1; TRBD2 matches at 7 bases. Germline V lookup: CDR1 SGDLS, CDR2 YYNGEE. The CDR3 is 15 residues long. V was pared by 0 bases and J by 5 bases, with 5 bases of the junction left unmatched. CDR3 in DNA: TGTGCCAGCAGCGTAGATGGGGGGGGAGACAATGAGCAGTTCTTC. It codes for CASSVDGGGDNEQFF.

This clonotype was seen at least ten times. CDR3 loop: CASSSVGGWGTDTQYF. CDR3 in DNA: TGTGCCAGCAGTTCCGTGGGAGGGTGGGGAACAGATACGCAGTATTTT. V gene TRBV27 combines with J gene TRBJ2-3, with 7 bases fitting TRBD2. Germline CDR1 and CDR2: MNHEY and SMNVEV (reference sequence). J lost 3 bases, V lost 4 bases, and 10 bases had no gene match. The CDR3 extends over 16 amino acids.

The chain uses TRBV4-3 and TRBJ2-1; TRBD2 agrees at 10 bases. Trimming cost V 0 bases and J 3 bases; bases outside gene matches: 2. The length of the CDR3 is 16 residues. The V gene's germline CDR1 is LGHNA and CDR2 YSLEER. CDR3 loop: CASSQEERGGYNEQFF. The CDR3 DNA follows: TGCGCCAGCAGCCAAGAGGAGCGGGGGGGCTACAATGAGCAGTTCTTC.

This clonotype was recorded at least ten times. This chain links TRBV18 with TRBJ1-2; perhaps TRBD1 as D (5 bases). The CDR3 is 15 amino acids. Germline V gene lookup returns CDR1 KGHSH and CDR2 LQKENI. Between the trimmed V and J ends, which lost 2 bases and 4 bases, there was a span of 14 bases. As DNA, the CDR3 is TGTGCCAGCTCACCAATGGACACGGAGGGCTATGGCTACACCTTC. Amino acid sequence: CASSPMDTEGYGYTF.

This clonotype came up many times. The rearrangement uses TRBV9 and TRBJ2-3, with TRBD2 identical over 10 bases. The junction had 8 bases not matched to a gene; V was cut back by 3 bases and J by 4 bases. Germline values: CDR1 SGDLS, CDR2 YYNGEE. The length of the CDR3 is 16 residues. CDR3 loop: CASSEGLATSADTQYF. Here the CDR3 DNA reads TGTGCCAGCAGCGAGGGACTAGCGACTAGCGCAGATACGCAGTATTTT.

This clonotype was recorded at least ten times. The genes are TRBV6-2 or TRBV6-3 and TRBJ2-1; TRBD1 is a possible D gene (6 bases). The CDR3 totals 14 residues. CDR1 and CDR2 (germline): MNHEY, SVGEGT. The V gene lost 6 bases and the J gene lost 4 bases, with 13 bases spanning the gap. CDR3 sequence reads: CASSILQGYNEQFF. CDR3 bases: TGTGCCAGCAGCATTTTACAGGGTTACAATGAGCAGTTCTTC.

This clonotype was found a few times. The chain uses TRBV7-9 and TRBJ2-1; 11 bases are shared with TRBD1. This CDR3 comprises 16 residues. Germline trimming cut 0 bases from V and 6 bases from J; bases unmatched to any gene: 4. Germline V gene data show CDR1 as SEHNR and CDR2 as FQNEAQ (reference sequence). The CDR3 sequence: CASSLAMGQGVNEQFF. For the CDR3, the DNA is TGTGCCAGCAGCTTAGCAATGGGACAGGGGGTCAATGAGCAGTTCTTC.